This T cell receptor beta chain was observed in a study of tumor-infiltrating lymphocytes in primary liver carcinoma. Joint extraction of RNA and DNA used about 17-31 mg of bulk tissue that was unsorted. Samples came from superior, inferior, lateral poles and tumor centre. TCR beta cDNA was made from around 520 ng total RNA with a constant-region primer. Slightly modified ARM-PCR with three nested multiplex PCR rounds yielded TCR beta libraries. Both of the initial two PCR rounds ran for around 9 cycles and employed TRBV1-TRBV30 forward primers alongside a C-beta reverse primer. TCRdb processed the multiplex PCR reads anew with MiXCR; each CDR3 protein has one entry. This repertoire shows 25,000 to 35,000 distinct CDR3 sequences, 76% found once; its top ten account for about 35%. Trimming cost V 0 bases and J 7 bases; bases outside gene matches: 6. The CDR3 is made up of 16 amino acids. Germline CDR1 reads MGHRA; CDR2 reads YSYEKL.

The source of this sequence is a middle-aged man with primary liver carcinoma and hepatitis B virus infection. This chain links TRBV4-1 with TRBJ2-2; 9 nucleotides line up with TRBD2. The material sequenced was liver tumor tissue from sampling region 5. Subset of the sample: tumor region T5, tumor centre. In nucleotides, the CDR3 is TGCGCCAGCAGCCAAGATGCTAGCGGGATAAGCGGGGAGCTGTTTTTT. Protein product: CASSQDASGISGELFF.